This TCR beta chain was retrieved from a study of cytomegalovirus exposure and HLA in healthy donors. As regards this clone: Its target is unknown.

Measured with immunoSEQ multiplex PCR; TCRdb has only the in-frame clones, and not every one. The sample lists around 300,000 clones; approximately 86% were seen once. This CDR3 is 15 amino acids long. The ends lost 5 bases at V and 3 bases at J; junction bases unmatched: 6. In germline, CDR1 is SEHNR, CDR2 FQNEAQ (reference sequence). Study outcomes and limitations: The majority of TCR sequences were rare, yet some public TCRs appeared in many donors. Reports indicated that the classifier achieved high specificity and sensitivity in diagnosing cytomegalovirus status.

The sequencing sample was made of PBMCs. The rearrangement uses TRBV7-9 and TRBJ1-2; TRBD1 agrees at 10 bases. This sequence was found in a woman between 18 and 29 years old in good health and CMV-seronegative. The CDR3 DNA reads TGTGCCAGCAGCCTGGGACAGGGGCGTCACTATGGCTACACCTTC. It encodes CASSLGQGRHYGYTF. The full variable domain, completed using reference TRBV7-9 and TRBJ1-2, is DTGVSQNPRHKITKRGQNVTFRCDPISEHNRLYWYRQTLGQGPEFLTYFQNEAQLEKSRLLSDRFSAERPKGSFSTLEIQRTEQGDSAMYLCASSLGQGRHYGYTFGSGTRLTVV.